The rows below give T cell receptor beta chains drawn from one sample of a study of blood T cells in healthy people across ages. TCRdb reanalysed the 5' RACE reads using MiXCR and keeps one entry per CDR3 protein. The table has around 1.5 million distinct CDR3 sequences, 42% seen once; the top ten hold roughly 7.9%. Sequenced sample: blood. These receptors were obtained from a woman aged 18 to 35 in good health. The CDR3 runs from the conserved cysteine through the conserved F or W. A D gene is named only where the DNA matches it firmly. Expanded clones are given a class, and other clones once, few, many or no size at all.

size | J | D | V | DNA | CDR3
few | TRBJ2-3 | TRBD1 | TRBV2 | TGTGCCAGCAGTTTCGACAGGGTCGGTGTCACAGATACGCAGTATTTT | CASSFDRVGVTDTQYF
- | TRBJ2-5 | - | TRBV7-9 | TGTGCCAGCAGCTTGCCCTTGATTGGCGGCCAAGAGACCCAGTACTTC | CASSLPLIGGQETQYF
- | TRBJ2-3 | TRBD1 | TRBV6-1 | TGTGCCAGCAGTGAGACAGGGGCGACAGATACGCAGTATTTT | CASSETGATDTQYF
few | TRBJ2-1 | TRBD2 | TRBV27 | TGTGCCAGCAGTTTTGAGGCGGGAGCTATTTGGAATGAGCAGTTCTTC | CASSFEAGAIWNEQFF
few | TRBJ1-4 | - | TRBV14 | TGTGCCAGCTCGGGGCCCGCTGGGGAAAAACTGTTTTTT | CASSGPAGEKLFF
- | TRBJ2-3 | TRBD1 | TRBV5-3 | TGTGCCAGAAAGGACAGGGGGTTCCCAGATACGCAGTATTTT | CARKDRGFPDTQYF
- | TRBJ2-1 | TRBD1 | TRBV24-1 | TGTGCCACCAGCCCCAGGGGGCTTAGGAATGAGCAGTTCTTC | CATSPRGLRNEQFF
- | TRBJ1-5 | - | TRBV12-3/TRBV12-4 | TGTGCCAGCAGTTGGTCCTTTACAGGTATGAGCCAGCCCCAGCATTTT | CASSWSFTGMSQPQHF
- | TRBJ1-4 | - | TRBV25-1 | TGTGCCAGCAGTGAATCGACGGTACGGGGTGAAAAACTGTTTTTT | CASSESTVRGEKLFF
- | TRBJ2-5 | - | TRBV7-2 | TGTACCAGCAGCTATCCAACTTTCATGAAAGAGACCCAGTACTTC | CTSSYPTFMKETQYF
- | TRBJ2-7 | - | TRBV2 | TGTGCCAGCACGCAGGGACAATCCTACGAGCAGTACTTC | CASTQGQSYEQYF
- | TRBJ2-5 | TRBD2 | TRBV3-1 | TGTGCCAGCAGCCAGGGCAGCGGGGACCAAGAGACCCAGTACTTC | CASSQGSGDQETQYF
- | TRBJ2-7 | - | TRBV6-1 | TGTGCCAGCAGCTCCGGTTCGACGAACGAGCAGTACTTC | CASSSGSTNEQYF
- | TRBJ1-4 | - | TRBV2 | TGTGCCAGCAGTGAAGTATTTCCCGAGGCAACTAATGAAAAACTGTTGTTT | CASSEVFPEATNEKLLF
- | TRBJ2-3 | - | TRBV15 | TGTACCACCAGCAGAGATCCGGACAGTAGCACAGATACGCAGTATTTT | CTTSRDPDSSTDTQYF
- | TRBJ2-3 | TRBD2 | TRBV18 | TGTGCCAGCTCCGACGGGACTAGCGGGGATGTAGATACGCAGTATTTT | CASSDGTSGDVDTQYF
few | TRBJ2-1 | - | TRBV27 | TGTGCCAGCAGTCAGACAGAGAGCTCCTACAATGAGCAGTTCTTC | CASSQTESSYNEQFF
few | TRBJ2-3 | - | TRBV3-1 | TGTGCCAGCAGCCAAGATGTGGCGGACGGGCGGATCGCAGATACGCAGTATTTT | CASSQDVADGRIADTQYF
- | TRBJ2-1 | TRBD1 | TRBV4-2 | TGTGCCAGCAGCCAGTCGACAGGGCCGAACTACAATGAGCAGTTCTTC | CASSQSTGPNYNEQFF
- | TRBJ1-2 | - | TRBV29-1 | TGCAGCGTTGAACGGTTTCAGGGCGTCTATGGCTACACCTTC | CSVERFQGVYGYTF
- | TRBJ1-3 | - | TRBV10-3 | TGTGCCATCAGTGAGAGACAGAACTCTGGAAACACCATATATTTT | CAISERQNSGNTIYF
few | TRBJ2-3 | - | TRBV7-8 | TGTGCCACCCAAGGGGTCGGGACAGATACGCAGTATTTT | CATQGVGTDTQYF
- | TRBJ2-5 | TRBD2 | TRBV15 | TGTGCCACCGGGGGGGTTTTCGGGACCCAGTACTTC | CATGGVFGTQYF
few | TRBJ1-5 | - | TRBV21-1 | TGTGCCAGCAGGGGGGACAGGGGTGTTGGGGATCAGCCCCAGCATTTT | CASRGDRGVGDQPQHF
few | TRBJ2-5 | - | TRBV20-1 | TGCAGTGCTAGGCCAGGGGTTTTGAATGAGCAGTACTTC | CSARPGVLNEQYF
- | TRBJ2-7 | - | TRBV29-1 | TGCAGCGGCCAGACATCAAGAGCCTACAATGAGCAGTACTTC | CSGQTSRAYNEQYF
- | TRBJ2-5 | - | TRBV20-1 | TGCAGTGCTAGAGTAGAGGGAGAGACCCAGTACTTC | CSARVEGETQYF
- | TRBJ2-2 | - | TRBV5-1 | TGCGCCAGCAGCTTCGGCGACAGAGAACAGAACACCGGGGAGCTGTTTTTT | CASSFGDREQNTGELFF
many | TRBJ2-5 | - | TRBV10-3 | TGTGCCATGTCTACCAGGGAGCAAGAGACCCAGTACTTC | CAMSTREQETQYF
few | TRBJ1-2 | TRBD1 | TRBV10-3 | TGTGCCACCCTCCCTTCCGGGACAGGGTGGACCTATGGCTACACCTTC | CATLPSGTGWTYGYTF
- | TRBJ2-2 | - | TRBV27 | TGTGCCAGCAGTTTATCGATTATTTCAGGGCCGGGCGGGGAGCTGTTTTTT | CASSLSIISGPGGELFF
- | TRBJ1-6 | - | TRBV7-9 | TGTGCCAGCAGCCTAAGGGTGGCGTCCGCCTTGGGGTCACCCCTCCACTTT | CASSLRVASALGSPLHF
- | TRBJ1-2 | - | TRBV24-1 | TGTGCCGCCAGTGACCCAGGGAATTGGGGCTACACCTTC | CAASDPGNWGYTF
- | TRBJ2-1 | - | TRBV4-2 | TGTGCCAGCAGCAACGGGGGGACAAACTCCTACAATGAGCAGTTCTTC | CASSNGGTNSYNEQFF
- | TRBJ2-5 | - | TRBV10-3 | TGTGTCATCAGTGAGGGGGGTGAGCAGTACTTC | CVISEGGEQYF
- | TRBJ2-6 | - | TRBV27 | TGTGCCAGCAGTTTAGTGATTCCTGGGGCCAACGTCCTGACTTTC | CASSLVIPGANVLTF
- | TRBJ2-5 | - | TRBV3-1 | TGTGCCAGCAGCCAAGATTTTGGACTCACAGAGACCCAGTACTTC | CASSQDFGLTETQYF